Here is one T cell receptor beta chain with its context. Its antigen is currently unknown. Trimming took 0 bases from V and 11 from J, leaving 15 bases between them. Germline lookup yields CDR1 SGHNT and CDR2 YYREEE (reference sequence). The CDR3 consists of 13 residues. This specimen belongs to a study of early T cells in non-severe SARS-CoV-2 infection. The study's findings and limits: Matches to VDJdb favored anti-spike CD8 responses and missed private and CD4 specificities.

Individual cDNA molecules each received unique molecular identifiers attached to them. TCRdb passed the 5' RACE reads through MiXCR, listing each CDR3 protein once. Altogether under 85,000 distinct CDR3 sequences are present, around 15% being singletons, with the ten largest covering approximately 10%. This receptor was taken from an adult who was a healthcare worker with PCR-confirmed SARS-CoV-2 infection or an uninfected control (not recorded which). The gene calls are TRBV5-4 and TRBJ2-7, with D possibly being TRBD2 (6 bases). Source material: whole blood. This chain's CDR3 is CASSLAGRWEEYF. The CDR3, as DNA: TGTGCCAGCAGCTTGGCGGGACGGTGGGAGGAGTACTTC.